A single T cell receptor beta chain is shown here with its context. The data originate from a study of shared clonotypes between healthy human individuals. As for the study in general: Donors had three CD4 naive, three CD4 memory, two CD8 naive and one CD8 memory plate apiece.

The assay was immunoSEQ multiplex PCR, and TCRdb's table has in-frame clones only and misses some. The sample has about 2.4 million clones; roughly 93% are singletons. Trimming removed 3 bases from V and 0 bases from J, with 14 bases in between. The CDR3 contains 16 residues. The germline gives CDR1 LGHNA, CDR2 YNFKEQ. The material sequenced was naive CD4+ T cells from PBMCs. Stated subset: CD45RA+ positively selected. This rearrangement joins TRBV4-2 to TRBJ1-1; D not resolved. The sequence was obtained from a man in his late teens or twenties in good health. Some clones in this sample may be carry-over from other donors' samples. CDR3 bases: TGTGCCAGCAGCCACCCCCCTGGCACGTTGAACACTGAAGCTTTCTTT. Translating it yields CASSHPPGTLNTEAFF.